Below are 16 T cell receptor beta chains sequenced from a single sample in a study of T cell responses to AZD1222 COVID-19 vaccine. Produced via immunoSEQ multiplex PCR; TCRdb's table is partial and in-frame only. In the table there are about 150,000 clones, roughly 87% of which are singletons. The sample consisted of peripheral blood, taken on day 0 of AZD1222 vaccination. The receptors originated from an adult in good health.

In DNA form, the CDR3 reads TGTGCCAGCAGTTACCCCGGGACAGGGGGCACTCTCTATGGCTACACCTTC. Translating it yields CASSYPGTGGTLYGYTF. The J gene is TRBJ1-2, the V gene TRBV6-2 or TRBV6-3; 12 bases agree with TRBD1. In germline, CDR1 is MNHEY, CDR2 SVGEGT. With V trimmed by 2 bases and J by 4 bases, 8 bases remained unmatched. The CDR3 contains 17 residues.

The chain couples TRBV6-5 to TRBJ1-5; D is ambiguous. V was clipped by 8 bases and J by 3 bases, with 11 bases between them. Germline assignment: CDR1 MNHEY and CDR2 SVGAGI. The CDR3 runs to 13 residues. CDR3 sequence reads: CASGRVLNQPQHF. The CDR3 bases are TGTGCCAGCGGGCGGGTCCTCAATCAGCCCCAGCATTTT.

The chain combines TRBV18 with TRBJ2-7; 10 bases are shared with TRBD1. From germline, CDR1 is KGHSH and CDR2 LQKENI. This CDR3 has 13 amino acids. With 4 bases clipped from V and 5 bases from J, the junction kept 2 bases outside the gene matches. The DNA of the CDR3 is TGTGCCAGCTCACAGGGGACAGGGGACGAGCAGTACTTC. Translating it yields CASSQGTGDEQYF.

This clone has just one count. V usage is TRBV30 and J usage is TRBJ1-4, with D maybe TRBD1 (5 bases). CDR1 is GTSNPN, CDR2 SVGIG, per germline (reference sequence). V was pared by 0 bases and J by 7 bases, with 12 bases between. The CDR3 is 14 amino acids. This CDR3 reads CAWSVLSRAEKLFF. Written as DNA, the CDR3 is TGTGCCTGGAGTGTACTCAGCAGGGCTGAAAAACTGTTTTTT.

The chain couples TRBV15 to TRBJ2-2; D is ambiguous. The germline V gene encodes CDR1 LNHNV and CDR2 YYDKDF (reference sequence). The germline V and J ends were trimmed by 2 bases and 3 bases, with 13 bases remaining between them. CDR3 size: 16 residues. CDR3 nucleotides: TGTGCCACCAGCAGACCCATATCGATGGACACCGGGGAGCTGTTTTTT. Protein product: CATSRPISMDTGELFF.

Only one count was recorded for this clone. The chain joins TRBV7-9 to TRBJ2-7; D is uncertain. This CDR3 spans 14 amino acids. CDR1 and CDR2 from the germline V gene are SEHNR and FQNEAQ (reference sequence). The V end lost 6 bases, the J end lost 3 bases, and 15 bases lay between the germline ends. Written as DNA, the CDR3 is TGTGCCAGCAGGCCCAACACCTTGCTCTACGAGCAGTACTTC. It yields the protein CASRPNTLLYEQYF.

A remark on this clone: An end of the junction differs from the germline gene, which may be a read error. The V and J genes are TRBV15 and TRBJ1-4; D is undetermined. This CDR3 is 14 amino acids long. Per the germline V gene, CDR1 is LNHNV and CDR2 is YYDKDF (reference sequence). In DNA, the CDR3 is TGTGCCACCAGCAGAGCCCGCGGGAATGGAAAACTGTTTTTT. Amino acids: CATSRARGNGKLFF.

The CDR3, as DNA: TGTGCCAGCAGCACCACAGGGAGTGGCTACACCTTC. Protein sequence: CASSTTGSGYTF. V gene TRBV7-9 combines with J gene TRBJ1-2; D is perhaps TRBD1 (6 bases). Trimming pared 5 bases from V and 7 bases from J, leaving 11 bases between. This CDR3 is 12 amino acids long. Germline V lookup: CDR1 SEHNR, CDR2 FQNEAQ (reference sequence). Full variable domain (rest looked up from reference TRBV7-9 and TRBJ1-2): DTGVSQNPRHKITKRGQNVTFRCDPISEHNRLYWYRQTLGQGPEFLTYFQNEAQLEKSRLLSDRFSAERPKGSFSTLEIQRTEQGDSAMYLCASSTTGSGYTFGSGTRLTVV.

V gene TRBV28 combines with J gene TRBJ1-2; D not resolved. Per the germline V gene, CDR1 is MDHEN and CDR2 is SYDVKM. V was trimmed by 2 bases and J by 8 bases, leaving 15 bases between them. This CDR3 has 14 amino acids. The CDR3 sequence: CASSLDRLEGGYTF. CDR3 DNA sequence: TGTGCCAGCAGTTTAGACCGATTGGAAGGCGGCTACACCTTC.

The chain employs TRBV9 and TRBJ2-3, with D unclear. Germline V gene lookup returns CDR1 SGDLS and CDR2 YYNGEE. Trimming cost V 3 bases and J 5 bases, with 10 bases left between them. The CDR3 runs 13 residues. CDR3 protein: CASSEEIRDTQYF. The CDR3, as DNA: TGTGCCAGCAGCGAGGAGATCCGAGATACGCAGTATTTT.

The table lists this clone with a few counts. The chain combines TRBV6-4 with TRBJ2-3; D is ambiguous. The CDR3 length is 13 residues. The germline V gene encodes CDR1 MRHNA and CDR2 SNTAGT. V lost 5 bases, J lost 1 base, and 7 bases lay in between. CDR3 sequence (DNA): TGTGCCAGCAGTTTTAGGGGCACAGATACGCAGTATTTT. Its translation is CASSFRGTDTQYF.

The CDR3 protein is CASSWGGPDYEQYF. The CDR3 coding sequence is TGTGCCAGCAGTTGGGGGGGTCCCGATTACGAGCAGTACTTC. The chain uses TRBV27 and TRBJ2-7; TRBD2 aligns across 7 bases. The ends lost 4 bases at V and 4 bases at J; junction bases unmatched: 7. CDR3 length: 14 residues. CDR1 and CDR2 (germline): MNHEY, SMNVEV (reference sequence).

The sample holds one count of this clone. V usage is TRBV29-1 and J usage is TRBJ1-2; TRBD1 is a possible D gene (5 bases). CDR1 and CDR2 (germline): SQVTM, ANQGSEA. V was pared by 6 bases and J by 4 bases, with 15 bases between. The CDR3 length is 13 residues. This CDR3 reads CSVNQEDSYGYTF. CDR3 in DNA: TGCAGCGTCAACCAGGAAGACAGCTATGGCTACACCTTC.

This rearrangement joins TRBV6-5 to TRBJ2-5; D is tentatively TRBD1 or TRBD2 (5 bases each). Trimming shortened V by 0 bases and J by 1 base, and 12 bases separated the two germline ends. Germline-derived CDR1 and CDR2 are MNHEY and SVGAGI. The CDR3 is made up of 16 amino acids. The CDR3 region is CASSYSRGPGQETQYF. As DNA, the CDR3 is TGTGCCAGCAGTTACTCTAGGGGACCGGGCCAAGAGACCCAGTACTTC.

The CDR3 here is CASSMGSSGANVLTF. The CDR3 nucleotides are TGTGCCAGTAGTATGGGTAGCTCTGGGGCCAACGTCCTGACTTTC. This rearrangement joins TRBV19 to TRBJ2-6; D is undetermined. The germline V gene has CDR1 LNHDA and CDR2 SQIVND (reference sequence). The CDR3 totals 15 residues. V was trimmed by 3 bases and J by 0 bases, leaving 6 bases between them.

CDR3 nucleotides: TGTGCCAGTAGTATTTTTCGCGGGCCCTATCAGCCCCAGCATTTT. It is translated as CASSIFRGPYQPQHF. The chain links TRBV19 to TRBJ1-5, with D unresolved. Per germline, CDR1 LNHDA and CDR2 SQIVND (reference sequence). This CDR3 spans 15 amino acids. V gave up 3 bases and J gave up 5 bases, with 14 bases separating them.